The sequence of this T cell receptor (beta chain) was determined in a study of response to subunit inactivated influenza vaccine. Study-level points and caveats: Only a handful of new T cells, the authors suggested, are recruited with each seasonal influenza vaccination.

This clonotype was seen a few times. The antigen is not known. CDR1 and CDR2 (germline): DFQATT, SNEGSKA (reference sequence). Deletions cut 6 bases from V and 3 bases from J, with 18 bases between. This CDR3 comprises 14 residues. MiXCR was run by TCRdb on the RT-PCR reads, yielding one entry per CDR3 protein. The data contain some 160,000 distinct CDR3 sequences, about 11% of them singletons. The J gene is TRBJ2-7, the V gene TRBV20-1; a weak D match, TRBD2 (5 bases). The specimen comprised non-naive T cells sorted from PBMCs, sampled roughly 47 days after vaccination. This receptor was obtained from a man between 45 and 60 years old who received an inactivated influenza vaccine. The CDR3 DNA reads as TGCAGTGCGACCGCACCTCGGGATAGCTACGAGCAGTACTTC. It encodes CSATAPRDSYEQYF.